This TCR beta chain was recorded in a study of CD8 T cells in Susac syndrome. Reverse transcription of roughly 0.5 to 1 ug RNA used random hexamers. TCRdb passed the immunoSEQ multiplex PCR reads through MiXCR, listing each CDR3 protein once. The sample contains roughly 180,000 distinct CDR3 sequences, around 94% of which appear only once. Trimming cost V 0 bases and J 5 bases, with 14 bases left between them. This CDR3 is 15 amino acids long. From germline, CDR1 is MNHEY and CDR2 SVGAGI. This sequence was found in a human donor in good health. The material sequenced was CD4+ T cells from PBMCs. This chain uses TRBV6-5 with TRBJ2-7; TRBD2 might be the D (6 bases). CDR3 DNA: TGTGCCAGCAGTTACTCGAAGCGGGCAGGCCACGAGCAGTACTTC. Protein: CASSYSKRAGHEQYF.